This TCR beta chain stems from a study of T cells in Graves' hyperthyroidism and ophthalmopathy. Researchers took RNA transcripts and amplified the TCR beta CDR3 regions from them. Using the HTBI primer set, a first-round RT-PCR was run on the TCR CDR3. One entry per CDR3 protein, called by TCRdb with MiXCR from the multiplex PCR reads. The data show some 440,000 distinct CDR3 sequences, approximately 14% seen once. The TCR originated in a woman aged 18-35 years with Graves' hyperthyroidism. The sample taken for sequencing was blood.

The DNA of the CDR3 is TGCAGTGCTGGACGACTAGCGGGGGGCGATGAGCAGTTCTTC. Amino acid sequence: CSAGRLAGGDEQFF. The chain couples TRBV20-1 to TRBJ2-1; TRBD2 aligns across 13 bases. The trim removed 5 bases at V and 8 bases at J, leaving 6 bases unmatched. CDR1 is DFQATT and CDR2 is SNEGSKA in the germline V gene (reference sequence). This CDR3 is built from 14 residues.